Presented here are 20 T cell receptor beta chains from one specimen sequenced in a study of stem cell transplantation in POMP-related autoinflammatory disease. Sequenced by immunoSEQ multiplex PCR; TCRdb stores in-frame clones only, minus some. Altogether around 9,000 clones are present, around 90% being singletons, with the ten largest covering roughly an eighth. The source material was CD8+ T cells from PBMCs, sampled after stem cell transplantation. The receptors shown here come from a human patient with POMP-related autoinflammation and immune dysregulation (PRAID). Some of the T cells may derive from the graft donor.

The chain employs TRBV10-3 and TRBJ2-7, with 7 bases matching TRBD2. This CDR3 is 14 amino acids long. Trimming took 10 bases from V and 5 from J; bases not matched to a gene: 14. CDR1 is ENHRY, CDR2 SYGVKD, per germline. CDR3 region: CASQGAGVVDEQYF. CDR3 nucleotides: TGTGCCAGCCAAGGGGCGGGGGTGGTCGACGAGCAGTACTTC.

This rearrangement joins TRBV2 to TRBJ1-6; the D gene is possibly TRBD1 (6 bases). Germline values: CDR1 SNHLY, CDR2 FYNNEI. CDR3 length equals 16 residues. Trimming pared 3 bases from V and 5 bases from J, leaving 14 bases between. In DNA form, the CDR3 reads TGTGCCAGCAGTGATAACCCAGGACAGAATAATTCACCCCTCCACTTT. Translation: CASSDNPGQNNSPLHF.

The chain employs TRBV19 and TRBJ1-1, with 9 bases fitting TRBD1. The length of the CDR3 is 15 residues. The ends lost 5 bases at V and 4 bases at J; junction bases unmatched: 8. The germline V gene encodes CDR1 LNHDA and CDR2 SQIVND (reference sequence). The CDR3 region is CASSLGQGGTTEAFF. CDR3 DNA sequence: TGTGCCAGTAGTTTGGGACAGGGAGGCACCACTGAAGCTTTCTTT. The whole variable domain, remainder taken from reference TRBV19 and TRBJ1-1, is DGGITQSPKYLFRKEGQNVTLSCEQNLNHDAMYWYRQDPGQGLRLIYYSQIVNDFQKGDIAEGYSVSREKKESFPLTVTSAQKNPTAFYLCASSLGQGGTTEAFFGQGTRLTVV.

The chain couples TRBV28 to TRBJ1-5; D unresolved. The CDR3 sequence is 16 residues long. Trimming removed 2 bases from V and 11 bases from J, with 22 bases in between. Per germline, CDR1 MDHEN and CDR2 SYDVKM. The CDR3 bases are TGTGCCAGCAGTTTAATCTTGGGCGCAGCCCCACGGTCCCAGCATTTT. Translating gives CASSLILGAAPRSQHF.

The V and J genes are TRBV28 and TRBJ1-4; 8 bases are shared with TRBD1. In germline, CDR1 is MDHEN, CDR2 SYDVKM. This CDR3 is built from 18 residues. With V trimmed by 1 base and J by 0 bases, 7 bases remained unmatched. The CDR3 bases are TGTGCCAGCAGTTTATCCCCAGGGGGCGAGCCAACTAATGAAAAACTGTTTTTT. It encodes CASSLSPGGEPTNEKLFF.

This rearrangement joins TRBV5-6 to TRBJ1-1, with unresolved D. Trimming removed 0 bases at V and 0 bases at J, with 6 bases between. This CDR3 has 14 amino acids. Germline CDR1 is SGHDT and CDR2 is YYEEEE. This CDR3 is CASSLAVMNTEAFF. DNA for the CDR3: TGTGCCAGCAGCTTGGCGGTAATGAACACTGAAGCTTTCTTT.

This rearrangement joins TRBV6-5 to TRBJ2-5; D not resolved. This CDR3 spans 14 amino acids. Germline V CDR1 and CDR2: MNHEY, SVGAGI. The ends were cut back, 2 bases at V and 1 base at J, with 8 bases in the middle. The CDR3 DNA is TGTGCCAGCAGTTACGTAGATGGCCAAGAGACCCAGTACTTC. It translates to CASSYVDGQETQYF.

The chain recombines TRBV19 with TRBJ2-5; D might be TRBD2 (7 bases). This CDR3 is built from 17 residues. Deletions cut 0 bases from V and 0 bases from J, with 14 bases between. Germline V CDR1 and CDR2: LNHDA, SQIVND (reference sequence). The CDR3 spells CASSIDRGGGHQETQYF. The CDR3 DNA reads as TGTGCCAGTAGTATAGATCGGGGAGGGGGTCACCAAGAGACCCAGTACTTC.

The rearrangement links TRBV29-1 to TRBJ2-3; TRBD2 matches 9 bases. V lost 4 bases to trimming and J lost 0 bases; unmatched junction nucleotides: 8. Germline lookup yields CDR1 SQVTM and CDR2 ANQGSEA. The CDR3 is 16 residues long. Here the CDR3 reads CSVVPSSGRSTDTQYF. The CDR3, as DNA: TGCAGCGTTGTCCCCAGTAGCGGGAGAAGCACAGATACGCAGTATTTT.

This clone is labeled as large. The chain joins TRBV7-3 to TRBJ2-5; 8 nucleotides match TRBD2. The V and J ends lost 5 bases and 1 base, in that order; junction bases with no gene match: 9. The CDR3 sequence is 16 residues long. Germline loops: CDR1 SGHTA, CDR2 FQGTGA. DNA of the CDR3: TGTGCCAGCAGCCAAGTCGGGGGGGTCGTCCAAGAGACCCAGTACTTC. Its translation is CASSQVGGVVQETQYF.

V gene TRBV14 combines with J gene TRBJ2-1; a weak D match, TRBD2 (6 bases). The germline CDR1 and CDR2 sequences are SGHDN and FVKESK. CDR3 length: 12 residues. V was shortened by 2 bases and J by 15 bases, with 14 bases between the two germline ends. The CDR3 loop reads CASSQWGDGRFF. For the CDR3, the DNA is TGTGCCAGCAGCCAATGGGGGGACGGGCGGTTCTTC.

V is TRBV7-8 and J is TRBJ2-3, with no clear D. V was pared by 5 bases and J by 4 bases, with 22 bases between. The germline CDR1 and CDR2 sequences are SGHVS and FQNEAQ. This CDR3 spans 17 amino acids. The CDR3 DNA follows: TGTGCCAGCAGCAACACGAAACAAGGCCTGGGCGCAGATACGCAGTATTTT. It yields the protein CASSNTKQGLGADTQYF. The full variable domain, with the rest looked up from reference TRBV7-8 and TRBJ2-3, is GAGVSQSPRYKVAKRGQDVALRCDPISGHVSLFWYQQALGQGPEFLTYFQNEAQLDKSGLPSDRFFAERPEGSVSTLKIQRTQQEDSAVYLCASSNTKQGLGADTQYFGPGTRLTVL.

The chain is built from TRBV27 and TRBJ1-1; weak D call: TRBD1 (5 bases). The germline CDR1 and CDR2 sequences are MNHEY and SMNVEV (reference sequence). The CDR3 extends over 18 amino acids. Trimming pared 0 bases from V and 4 bases from J, leaving 21 bases between. The CDR3 loop is CASSLSVSVFGGGTEAFF. The CDR3 DNA reads TGTGCCAGCAGTTTATCGGTGTCCGTATTTGGGGGGGGCACTGAAGCTTTCTTT.

This clone was detected only a few times. The V and J genes are TRBV7-9 and TRBJ2-6; D unresolved. The germline V gene has CDR1 SEHNR and CDR2 FQNEAQ (reference sequence). The germline V and J ends were trimmed by 0 bases and 6 bases, with 9 bases remaining between them. The CDR3 length is 15 residues. DNA of the CDR3: TGTGCCAGCAGCTTAGCCGTGGACCTGGCCAACGTCCTGACTTTC. Its protein is CASSLAVDLANVLTF.

CDR3 loop: CASSFGVSNTQYF. The CDR3 DNA follows: TGTGCCAGCAGTTTTGGGGTTTCAAATACGCAGTATTTT. The chain has TRBV12-3 or TRBV12-4 and TRBJ2-3; D unresolved. Between the trimmed V and J ends, which lost 3 bases and 7 bases, there was a span of 11 bases. This CDR3 contains 13 residues.

The chain recombines TRBV28 with TRBJ1-6; D is ambiguous. This CDR3 is 14 amino acids long. Between the trimmed V and J ends, which lost 6 bases and 7 bases, there was a span of 13 bases. CDR1 and CDR2 (germline): MDHEN, SYDVKM. The CDR3 sequence: CASRDHRVNSPLHF. DNA for the CDR3: TGTGCCAGCAGGGATCATAGGGTCAATTCACCCCTCCACTTT.

This rearrangement joins TRBV19 to TRBJ2-3; D unclear. CDR1 and CDR2 (germline): LNHDA, SQIVND (reference sequence). The CDR3 extends over 16 amino acids. The V and J ends lost 3 bases and 2 bases respectively, with 15 bases between them. The CDR3 reads CASSMDRGIPTDTQYF. CDR3 DNA sequence: TGTGCCAGTAGTATGGATCGAGGAATCCCCACAGATACGCAGTATTTT.

V gene TRBV30 combines with J gene TRBJ2-1, with 9 bases lining up with TRBD1. V shed 3 bases and J 7 bases; nucleotides not matched to a gene: 10. CDR1 GTSNPN and CDR2 SVGIG come from the germline V gene (reference sequence). The CDR3 totals 15 residues. CDR3 coding DNA: TGTGCCTGGAGCGCCCCGGGACAGGGTACAAATGAGCAGTTCTTC. This sequence encodes CAWSAPGQGTNEQFF.

The V gene is TRBV30, the J gene TRBJ2-2, with D perhaps matching TRBD2 (5 bases). V was shortened by 0 bases and J by 5 bases, with 7 bases between the two germline ends. CDR3 length: 13 amino acids. In germline, CDR1 is GTSNPN, CDR2 SVGIG (reference sequence). The CDR3 protein is CAWSVRLTGELFF. CDR3 coding DNA: TGTGCCTGGAGTGTAAGACTAACCGGGGAGCTGTTTTTT. Combining the CDR3 with reference TRBV30 and TRBJ2-2 gives the whole variable domain SQTIHQWPATLVQPVGSPLSLECTVEGTSNPNLYWYRQAAGRGLQLLFYSVGIGQISSEVPQNLSASRPQDRQFILSSKKLLLSDSGFYLCAWSVRLTGELFFGEGSRLTVL.

The rearrangement joins TRBV2 to TRBJ2-7; TRBD2 is a possible D gene (5 bases). The germline V gene encodes CDR1 SNHLY and CDR2 FYNNEI. The CDR3 contains 14 residues. The V and J ends lost 6 bases and 0 bases respectively, with 12 bases between them. CDR3 sequence (DNA): TGTGCCAGCAGCGGAGCCGGGATCTCCTACGAGCAGTACTTC. This encodes CASSGAGISYEQYF.